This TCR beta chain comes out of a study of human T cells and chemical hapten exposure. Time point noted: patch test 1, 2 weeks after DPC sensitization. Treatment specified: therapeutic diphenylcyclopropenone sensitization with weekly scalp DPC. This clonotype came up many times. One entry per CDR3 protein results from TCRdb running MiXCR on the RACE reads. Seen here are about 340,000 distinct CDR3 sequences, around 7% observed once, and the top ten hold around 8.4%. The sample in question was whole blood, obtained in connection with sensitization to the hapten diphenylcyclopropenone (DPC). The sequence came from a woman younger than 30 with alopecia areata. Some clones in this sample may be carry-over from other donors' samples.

CDR3 loop: CASGLEDSHNEQFF. The CDR3 DNA reads as TGTGCTAGTGGTTTAGAAGACAGCCACAATGAGCAGTTCTTC. The chain employs TRBV12-5 and TRBJ2-1, with a weak D call TRBD1 (5 bases). Germline CDR1 LGHNT, CDR2 FRNRAP. Between the trimmed V and J ends, which lost 3 bases and 5 bases, there was a span of 11 bases. The CDR3 is 14 amino acids. Using reference TRBV12-5 and TRBJ2-1 for the parts outside the CDR3, the full variable domain is DARVTQTPRHKVTEMGQEVTMRCQPILGHNTVFWYRQTMMQGLELLAYFRNRAPLDDSGMPKDRFSAEMPDATLATLKIQPSEPRDSAVYFCASGLEDSHNEQFFGPGTRLTVL.